These 26 T cell receptor beta chains were sequenced from one sample in a study of T cells after yellow fever vaccination. TCRdb redid the calling of the 5' RACE reads with MiXCR, one entry per CDR3 protein. This sample has 29,000 or so distinct CDR3 sequences, with around 5% found just once. This material consisted of CD8+ T cells sorted from PBMCs, taken 10 days after the yellow fever booster vaccination. The receptors were gathered from a man younger than 45 who received the YFV17D yellow fever vaccine.

This clonotype appeared many times. The genes are TRBV10-3 and TRBJ2-2; 8 bases agree with TRBD2. CDR1 ENHRY and CDR2 SYGVKD come from the germline V gene. CDR3 length equals 14 residues. With 8 bases clipped from V and 4 bases from J, the junction kept 6 bases outside the gene matches. For the CDR3, the DNA is TGTGCCATCGGAGAGGCGGGGGGCACCGGGGAGCTGTTTTTT. Its protein product is CAIGEAGGTGELFF.

This clonotype was observed at least ten times. V and J are TRBV20-1 and TRBJ2-3; D is unresolved. Germline CDR1 is DFQATT and CDR2 is SNEGSKA (reference sequence). The CDR3 has 9 amino acids. V was cut by 5 bases and J by 14 bases, with 11 bases left in between. Written as DNA, the CDR3 is TGCAGTGCTGCCCCCACCTTGTATTTT. It is translated as CSAAPTLYF.

In this sample, this clonotype turned up a few times. The rearrangement joins TRBV11-2 to TRBJ2-1; perhaps TRBD1 as D (6 bases). V lost 6 bases to trimming and J lost 2 bases, with 11 bases between them. The length of the CDR3 is 14 residues. Germline CDR1 is SGHAT and CDR2 is FQNNGV. In DNA form, the CDR3 reads TGTGCCAGCAGAGAGACAGGTCCCTACAATGAGCAGTTCTTC. Translating it yields CASRETGPYNEQFF.

This clonotype has a count of ten or more. CDR3 bases: TGCGCCAGCAGCTTGAAACGGGGGGTTGTTGGAGATGAGCAGTTCTTC. Protein product: CASSLKRGVVGDEQFF. The chain is built from TRBV5-1 and TRBJ2-1; 7 bases match TRBD2. In germline, CDR1 is SGHRS, CDR2 YFSETQ. V dropped 1 base and J dropped 8; count of bases not matched to a gene: 12. The CDR3 consists of 16 residues.

This clonotype was counted at least ten times. The V call is TRBV5-6, the J call TRBJ1-4; D unresolved. The length of the CDR3 is 16 residues. The V and J ends lost 4 bases and 3 bases respectively, with 16 bases between them. Germline CDR1 and CDR2: SGHDT and YYEEEE. The CDR3 loop reads CASSLERQAANEKLFF. For the CDR3, the DNA is TGTGCCAGCAGCCTGGAAAGACAAGCGGCTAATGAAAAACTGTTTTTT.

A word on this clonotype: This may arise from a read error, as a much more abundant clone is one base away. V gene TRBV7-9 combines with J gene TRBJ2-1, with D unresolved. Looked up from germline, CDR1 is SEHNR and CDR2 is FQNEAQ (reference sequence). This CDR3 is 15 amino acids long. Here the CDR3 DNA reads TGTGCCAGCAGAACCCTAGATTCCCTTTACAATGATCAGTTCTTC. It specifies CASRTLDSLYNDQFF. Supplemented by reference TRBV7-9 and TRBJ2-1, the full variable domain reads DTGVSQNPRHKITKRGQNVTFRCDPISEHNRLYWYRQTLGQGPEFLTYFQNEAQLEKSRLLSDRFSAERPKGSFSTLEIQRTEQGDSAMYLCASRTLDSLYNDQFFGPGTRLTVL.

The table lists this clonotype with many counts. CDR3 protein: CASSQDLLAGDLLYEQYF. As DNA, the CDR3 is TGCGCCAGCAGCCAAGATCTTTTAGCGGGAGATCTTCTGTACGAGCAGTACTTC. The genes are TRBV4-3 and TRBJ2-7; TRBD2 agrees at 9 bases. CDR1 LGHNA and CDR2 YSLEER come from the germline V gene. Unmatched junction bases numbered 13, after V lost 0 bases and J lost 4 bases. The CDR3 loop spans 18 amino acids.

This clonotype was recorded at least ten times. This chain joins TRBV6-5 and TRBJ2-2; D unresolved. V was trimmed by 0 bases and J by 2 bases, leaving 1 base between them. In germline, CDR1 is MNHEY, CDR2 SVGAGI. The CDR3 spans 13 residues. The CDR3 DNA reads TGTGCCAGCAGTTACTCAAACACCGGGGAGCTGTTTTTT. Translating gives CASSYSNTGELFF.

This clonotype appeared many times. This chain joins TRBV12-3 or TRBV12-4 and TRBJ1-6; tentative D call: TRBD1 (5 bases). Trimming stripped 8 bases from V and 1 base from J, with 6 bases between. The CDR3 runs to 13 residues. The CDR3 loop reads CASRGSYNSPLHF. In nucleotides, the CDR3 is TGTGCCAGCCGGGGGTCCTATAATTCACCCCTCCACTTT.

This clonotype occurred a few times. The chain recombines TRBV3-1 with TRBJ2-7; D possibly corresponds to TRBD2 (5 bases). The V end lost 0 bases, the J end lost 3 bases, and 12 bases lay between the germline ends. Per germline, CDR1 LGHDT and CDR2 YNNKEL (reference sequence). There are 15 residues in the CDR3. This chain's CDR3 is CASSQDLAGDYEQYF. The CDR3 bases are TGTGCCAGCAGCCAAGATCTAGCAGGTGACTACGAGCAGTACTTC.

This clonotype was seen ten or more times. V is TRBV3-1 and J is TRBJ2-5; 7 bases map to TRBD1. This CDR3 spans 13 amino acids. CDR1 is LGHDT and CDR2 is YNNKEL in the germline V gene (reference sequence). The J segment lost 5 bases and the V segment lost 6 bases, leaving 6 bases of the junction unmatched. CDR3 amino acids: CASRRTGEETQYF. DNA of the CDR3: TGTGCCAGCAGACGAACAGGGGAGGAGACCCAGTACTTC.

This clonotype was observed at least ten times. The genes are TRBV10-2 and TRBJ2-1, with unresolved D. Trimming left V 1 base short and J 3 bases short, with 1 base between. CDR1 and CDR2 (germline): WSHSY, SAAADI. The CDR3 consists of 12 residues. CDR3 loop: CASSEFYNEQFF. In nucleotides, the CDR3 is TGCGCCAGCAGTGAGTTCTACAATGAGCAGTTCTTC.

This clonotype was found many times. The rearrangement joins TRBV4-3 to TRBJ2-3, with D hard to call. Germline CDR1 LGHNA, CDR2 YSLEER. The CDR3 sequence is 15 residues long. Deletions cut 3 bases from V and 4 bases from J, with 14 bases between. CDR3 in amino acids: CASSQRDVRADTQYF. CDR3 nucleotides: TGCGCCAGCAGCCAGAGAGACGTTCGCGCAGATACGCAGTATTTT.

This clonotype has ten or more counts. The chain couples TRBV7-2 to TRBJ2-7; D is possibly TRBD1 (5 bases). Germline V gives CDR1 SGHTA, CDR2 FQGNSA. Trimming took off 7 bases at V and 2 bases at J, with 18 bases between the two ends. The CDR3 loop spans 15 amino acids. CDR3 coding DNA: TGTGCCAGCACCCCGTCAGGGCTGACAACCTACGAGCAGTACTTC. Protein sequence: CASTPSGLTTYEQYF.

In this sample, this clonotype turned up many times. The gene calls are TRBV15 and TRBJ1-3, with D unresolved. V dropped 8 bases and J dropped 4 bases, with 12 bases sitting between them. The CDR3 is 13 residues long. Per germline, CDR1 LNHNV and CDR2 YYDKDF (reference sequence). The CDR3 region has the DNA TGTGCCACCGGGGTGGCAAGCGGAAACACCATATATTTT. It yields the protein CATGVASGNTIYF. The whole variable domain, filled in from reference TRBV15 and TRBJ1-3, reads DAMVIQNPRYQVTQFGKPVTLSCSQTLNHNVMYWYQQKSSQAPKLLFHYYDKDFNNEADTPDNFQSRRPNTSFCFLDIRSPGLGDTAMYLCATGVASGNTIYFGEGSWLTVV.

This clonotype was detected ten times or more. V usage is TRBV6-4 and J usage is TRBJ2-7; D possibly uses TRBD1 or TRBD2 (5 bases each). CDR1 and CDR2 from the germline V gene are MRHNA and SNTAGT. Trimming shortened V by 2 bases and J by 4 bases, and 9 bases separated the two germline ends. This CDR3 spans 13 amino acids. The CDR3 here is CASSDRGGYEQYF. The CDR3 coding sequence is TGTGCCAGCAGTGACAGGGGCGGGTACGAGCAGTACTTC.

This clonotype was recorded at least ten times. V gene TRBV7-9 combines with J gene TRBJ2-7; D is possibly TRBD2 (5 bases). This CDR3 spans 11 amino acids. V was clipped by 6 bases and J by 5 bases, with 8 bases between them. CDR1 is SEHNR and CDR2 is FQNEAQ in the germline V gene (reference sequence). The CDR3 nucleotides read TGTGCCAGCAGATTCGGGGACGAGCAGTACTTC. It translates to CASRFGDEQYF.

This rearrangement joins TRBV9 to TRBJ2-5, with D unresolved. This CDR3 has 14 amino acids. The V and J ends lost 0 bases and 1 base respectively, with 7 bases between them. Germline CDR1 reads SGDLS; CDR2 reads YYNGEE. This chain's CDR3 is CASSVGALQETQYF. The CDR3 nucleotides read TGTGCCAGCAGCGTAGGGGCCCTCCAAGAGACCCAGTACTTC.

This clonotype has a count of ten or more. This chain connects TRBV9 to TRBJ2-3, with D tentatively TRBD1 (6 bases). Germline CDR1 SGDLS, CDR2 YYNGEE. The CDR3 has 17 residues. Trimming took 0 bases from V and 3 from J, leaving 17 bases between them. DNA of the CDR3: TGTGCCAGCAGCGTAGAACACAGGGACACCCCAACAGATACGCAGTATTTT. Its protein product is CASSVEHRDTPTDTQYF.

This clonotype was observed many times. The chain employs TRBV7-2 and TRBJ2-7, with D possibly being TRBD1 (6 bases). Per the germline V gene, CDR1 is SGHTA and CDR2 is FQGNSA. The CDR3 contains 14 residues. V lost 2 bases and J 3 bases, leaving 11 bases between the germline ends. CDR3: CASSLNPGDYEQYF. CDR3 DNA: TGTGCCAGCAGCTTAAATCCAGGGGACTACGAGCAGTACTTC.

This clonotype was observed at least ten times. V is TRBV7-9 and J is TRBJ2-1; unclear D gene. Looked up from germline, CDR1 is SEHNR and CDR2 is FQNEAQ (reference sequence). V lost 7 bases to trimming and J lost 4 bases, with 17 bases between them. The CDR3 loop spans 15 amino acids. This CDR3 is CASTSHRTFYNEQFF. In DNA, the CDR3 is TGTGCCAGCACCTCCCACCGAACGTTTTACAATGAGCAGTTCTTC.

This clonotype has a count of ten or more. This sequence joins TRBV7-2 and TRBJ2-3; 7 nucleotides line up with TRBD2. Losses at the gene ends were 2 bases for V and 1 base for J; bases not matched to a gene: 9. The CDR3 spans 17 residues. Germline V gene lookup returns CDR1 SGHTA and CDR2 FQGNSA. Here the CDR3 DNA reads TGTGCCAGCAGCTTATGGTTGCGGAGCGGGGGCACAGATACGCAGTATTTT. It codes for CASSLWLRSGGTDTQYF.

This clonotype was seen many times. CDR3 sequence reads: CASSFGWNEQYF. The DNA of the CDR3 is TGTGCCAGCAGCTTCGGTTGGAACGAGCAGTACTTC. The chain joins TRBV7-9 to TRBJ2-7; D uncertain. The CDR3 consists of 12 residues. Trimming removed 3 bases from V and 5 bases from J, with 8 bases in between. CDR1 and CDR2 from the germline V gene are SEHNR and FQNEAQ (reference sequence). Looking up the rest from reference TRBV7-9 and TRBJ2-7 gives the full variable domain: DTGVSQNPRHKITKRGQNVTFRCDPISEHNRLYWYRQTLGQGPEFLTYFQNEAQLEKSRLLSDRFSAERPKGSFSTLEIQRTEQGDSAMYLCASSFGWNEQYFGPGTRLTVT.

Ten or more counts support this clonotype. The rearrangement joins TRBV5-6 to TRBJ2-1; D not certain. V was trimmed by 4 bases and J by 5 bases, leaving 13 bases between them. CDR3 length: 14 residues. Germline V gene data show CDR1 as SGHDT and CDR2 as YYEEEE. DNA of the CDR3: TGTGCCAGCAGCCCCATCCAGGTCCACAATGAGCAGTTCTTC. This gives the protein CASSPIQVHNEQFF.

This clonotype was observed many times. The rearrangement links TRBV7-9 to TRBJ2-1, with 11 bases that match TRBD2. The CDR3 has 13 amino acids. In germline, CDR1 is SEHNR, CDR2 FQNEAQ (reference sequence). Trimming at V came to 9 bases and at J to 6 bases, leaving 4 bases not matched to a gene. The CDR3 DNA follows: TGTGCCAGTCTAGCGGGGGGACCCAATGAGCAGTTCTTC. Protein product: CASLAGGPNEQFF.

This clonotype is labeled as medium-sized. This sequence joins TRBV15 and TRBJ2-7; D is unresolved. This CDR3 has 13 amino acids. Germline loops: CDR1 LNHNV, CDR2 YYDKDF (reference sequence). Trimming took off 3 bases at V and 2 bases at J, with 8 bases between the two ends. The CDR3 region has the DNA TGTGCCACCAGCAGTGAGCGAACCTACGAGCAGTACTTC. Its translation: CATSSERTYEQYF.